This section outlines one T cell receptor (beta chain) sequence together with its context. Under the authors' procedure: Scientists estimated how many nucleated cells there were by amplifying reference gene primers. Using immunoSEQ multiplex PCR, the repertoire was profiled, and TCRdb retains in-frame clones only, with some absent. V, J and clone size were drawn from that table, and D and trimming were deduced from the DNA. Of under 80,000 clones in the sample, 70% to 80% were seen once. The data stem from a study of blood T cell repertoires in COVID-19. At the level of the study: Both acute and convalescent COVID-19 samples were obtained from the United States, Italy and Spain. PBMCs, B-cell-depleted T cells, or T cells were the source of the cDNA or gDNA that made up the material.

After removal of 7 bases from V and 11 bases from J, the junction contained 16 bases not matched to a gene. Germline CDR1 MNHNS, CDR2 SASEGT. The CDR3 contains 15 residues. The sequenced material came from peripheral blood. The receptor was derived from an elderly man with active or convalescent COVID-19. This chain joins TRBV6-1 and TRBJ2-7, with 11 bases that match TRBD1. The CDR3 here is CASKTSDRGRPFEYF. In DNA, the CDR3 is TGTGCCAGCAAGACTTCGGACAGGGGGCGCCCGTTTGAGTACTTC.